These 18 T cell receptor beta chains came from one sample sequenced in a study of CD8 T cells in Susac syndrome. Random-hexamer reverse transcription was applied to about 0.5 to 1 ug RNA. TCRdb reprocessed the immunoSEQ multiplex PCR reads via MiXCR and lists one record per CDR3 protein. The sample lists some 110,000 distinct CDR3 sequences; 85% to 95% were seen once. The material sequenced was CD8+ T cells from PBMCs. The receptors here all came from a human donor with Susac syndrome.

In this sample, this clonotype turned up once. The chain recombines TRBV6-5 with TRBJ1-2; TRBD1 might be the D (5 bases). Germline lookup yields CDR1 MNHEY and CDR2 SVGAGI. The germline V and J ends were trimmed by 6 bases and 8 bases, with 22 bases remaining between them. The CDR3 totals 15 residues. The CDR3 coding sequence is TGTGCCAGCAGCCCCTCAACAGGATCCGAGAAGGGCTACACCTTC. Its protein product is CASSPSTGSEKGYTF.

This rearrangement joins TRBV4-2 to TRBJ2-2; TRBD2 agrees at 12 bases. The V gene's germline CDR1 is LGHNA and CDR2 YNFKEQ. Trimming took 1 base from V and 4 from J; bases not matched to a gene: 1. CDR3 length: 16 residues. The CDR3 DNA is TGTGCCAGCAGCCAAGCGACTAGCGGGGGCACCGGGGAGCTGTTTTTT. The encoded protein is CASSQATSGGTGELFF.

V is TRBV5-6 and J is TRBJ2-7; weak D call: TRBD1 (6 bases). V gave up 2 bases and J gave up 9 bases, with 15 bases separating them. From germline, CDR1 is SGHDT and CDR2 YYEEEE. The CDR3 spans 13 residues. CDR3 coding DNA: TGTGCCAGCAGCTTCGGGATTGGGGGCGTGCAGTACTTC. Protein sequence: CASSFGIGGVQYF.

The gene calls are TRBV15 and TRBJ2-1, with 8 positions matching TRBD2. The V gene end was trimmed by 3 bases and the J gene end by 2 bases; junction bases not matched to a gene: 3. CDR1 LNHNV and CDR2 YYDKDF come from the germline V gene (reference sequence). The CDR3 runs to 15 residues. This CDR3 reads CATSSGGAAYNEQFF. CDR3 sequence (DNA): TGTGCCACCAGCAGCGGGGGGGCGGCCTACAATGAGCAGTTCTTC.

This chain joins TRBV4-1 and TRBJ2-3, with 10 positions matching TRBD2. The CDR3 length is 16 residues. Per the germline V gene, CDR1 is MGHRA and CDR2 is YSYEKL. V lost 2 bases and J lost 3; bases outside the gene matches: 5. The CDR3 sequence: CASSQFERGGTDTQYF. The CDR3 DNA reads as TGCGCCAGCAGCCAATTCGAGCGGGGGGGGACAGATACGCAGTATTTT.

The rearrangement joins TRBV2 to TRBJ1-2, with D hard to call. The CDR3 is 14 residues long. Germline CDR1 SNHLY, CDR2 FYNNEI. Trimming cost V 2 bases and J 2 bases, with 9 bases left between them. The CDR3 nucleotides are TGTGCCAGCAGTGAAATAGACACGAACTATGGCTACACCTTC. Translated, it gives CASSEIDTNYGYTF.

The chain carries TRBV13 and TRBJ2-7; TRBD1 agrees at 7 bases. Germline V gives CDR1 PRHDT, CDR2 FYEKMQ (reference sequence). V lost 5 bases and J lost 0; bases outside the gene matches: 10. The CDR3 spans 16 residues. For the CDR3, the DNA is TGTGCCAGCAGCGCTACCTCCGGGACAGTCTCCTACGAGCAGTACTTC. Residues: CASSATSGTVSYEQYF.

This clonotype has a single count. The chain has TRBV7-2 and TRBJ1-3; the D is unclear. CDR1 is SGHTA, CDR2 FQGNSA, per germline. Between the trimmed V and J ends, which lost 5 bases and 2 bases, there was a span of 13 bases. This CDR3 has 15 residues. For the CDR3, the DNA is TGTGCCAGCAGCCCCGGCCGGGAGGCTGGAAACACCATATATTTT. Translation gives CASSPGREAGNTIYF.

The chain recombines TRBV11-2 with TRBJ2-7; 10 nucleotides match TRBD1. The junction had 13 bases not matched to a gene; V was cut back by 7 bases and J by 4 bases. Germline V CDR1 and CDR2: SGHAT, FQNNGV. The CDR3 contains 16 residues. DNA of the CDR3: TGTGCCAGCACCCCCCTGGGGACAGGGGCACTATACGAGCAGTACTTC. Amino acid sequence: CASTPLGTGALYEQYF.

V usage is TRBV7-9 and J usage is TRBJ2-1; 7 nucleotides align to TRBD1. Germline V gene lookup returns CDR1 SEHNR and CDR2 FQNEAQ (reference sequence). CDR3 length: 13 amino acids. V trimming: 5 bases; J trimming: 7 bases; junction bases outside the gene matches: 5. As DNA, the CDR3 is TGTGCCAGCAGCCGGGACAGCACTAATGAGCAGTTCTTC. As protein: CASSRDSTNEQFF.

The chain employs TRBV27 and TRBJ2-7, with TRBD2 matching over 14 bases. The V gene end was trimmed by 4 bases and the J gene end by 4 bases; junction bases not matched to a gene: 9. The CDR3 consists of 17 residues. Germline lookup yields CDR1 MNHEY and CDR2 SMNVEV (reference sequence). The CDR3 region has the DNA TGTGCCAGCAGTTCGGGACTAGCGGGGGCTTTGTTTTACGAGCAGTACTTC. Encoded protein: CASSSGLAGALFYEQYF.

The V call is TRBV20-1, the J call TRBJ1-4; D ambiguous. This CDR3 region has 12 residues. The ends were cut back, 6 bases at V and 6 bases at J, with 11 bases in the middle. Germline V gene data show CDR1 as DFQATT and CDR2 as SNEGSKA (reference sequence). The CDR3 protein is CSAREGHEKLFF. Here the CDR3 DNA reads TGCAGTGCGCGAGAAGGGCATGAAAAACTGTTTTTT.

V usage is TRBV20-1 and J usage is TRBJ2-1; TRBD2 agrees at 7 bases. Germline V gives CDR1 DFQATT, CDR2 SNEGSKA (reference sequence). This CDR3 comprises 16 residues. V lost 0 bases to trimming and J lost 6 bases; unmatched junction nucleotides: 11. CDR3 coding DNA: TGCAGTGCTAGAGATCTACGTGCTAGCGGATCCAATGAGCAGTTCTTC. It translates to CSARDLRASGSNEQFF.

The V call is TRBV19, the J call TRBJ2-3; D unresolved. V gave up 5 bases and J gave up 1 base, with 10 bases separating them. There are 14 residues in the CDR3. Germline values: CDR1 LNHDA, CDR2 SQIVND (reference sequence). As DNA, the CDR3 is TGTGCCAGTAGTCCACGATCAGGCACAGATACGCAGTATTTT. This sequence encodes CASSPRSGTDTQYF.

The J gene is TRBJ2-1, the V gene TRBV6-5; 8 bases are a match to TRBD1. The CDR3 contains 14 residues. CDR1 and CDR2 (germline): MNHEY, SVGAGI. V shed 6 bases and J 4 bases; nucleotides not matched to a gene: 5. For the CDR3, the DNA is TGTGCCAGCAGAGCCGGGACAGGATACAATGAGCAGTTCTTC. Protein: CASRAGTGYNEQFF.

The gene calls are TRBV6-1 and TRBJ2-7; possibly TRBD2 for D (6 bases). CDR3 length: 15 amino acids. The ends were cut back, 4 bases at V and 2 bases at J, with 15 bases in the middle. Germline V gene sequence: CDR1 MNHNS, CDR2 SASEGT. CDR3 region: CASSAGSSGAYEQYF. In DNA form, the CDR3 reads TGTGCCAGCAGTGCGGGCTCCTCGGGAGCCTACGAGCAGTACTTC.

J is TRBJ2-1 and V is TRBV4-2; TRBD2 matches 8 bases. Trimming cost V 0 bases and J 5 bases; bases outside gene matches: 3. CDR3 size: 15 residues. Germline assignment: CDR1 LGHNA and CDR2 YNFKEQ. In nucleotides, the CDR3 is TGTGCCAGCAGCCAAGATCCAGCGGGGGACAATGAGCAGTTCTTC. It yields the protein CASSQDPAGDNEQFF.

The genes are TRBV4-1 and TRBJ2-1; D remains ambiguous. This CDR3 contains 11 residues. Looked up from germline, CDR1 is MGHRA and CDR2 is YSYEKL. V was shortened by 1 base and J by 9 bases, with 4 bases between the two germline ends. Written as DNA, the CDR3 is TGCGCCAGCAGCCAAGTCGGTGAGCAGTTCTTC. This encodes CASSQVGEQFF.